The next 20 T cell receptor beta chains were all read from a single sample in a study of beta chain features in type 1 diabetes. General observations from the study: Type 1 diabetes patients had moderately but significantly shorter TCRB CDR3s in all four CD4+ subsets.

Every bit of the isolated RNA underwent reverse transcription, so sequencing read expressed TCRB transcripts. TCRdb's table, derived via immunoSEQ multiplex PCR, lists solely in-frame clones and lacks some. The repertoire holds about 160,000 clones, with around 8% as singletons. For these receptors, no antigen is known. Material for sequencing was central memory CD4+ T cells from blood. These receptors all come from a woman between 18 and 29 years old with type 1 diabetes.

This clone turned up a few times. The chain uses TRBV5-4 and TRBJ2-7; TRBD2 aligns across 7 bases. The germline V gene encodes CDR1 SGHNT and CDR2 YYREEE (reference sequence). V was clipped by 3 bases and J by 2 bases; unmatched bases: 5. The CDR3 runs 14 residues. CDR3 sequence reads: CASSSWDYPYEQYF. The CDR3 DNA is TGTGCCAGCAGCTCATGGGACTACCCCTACGAGCAGTACTTC.

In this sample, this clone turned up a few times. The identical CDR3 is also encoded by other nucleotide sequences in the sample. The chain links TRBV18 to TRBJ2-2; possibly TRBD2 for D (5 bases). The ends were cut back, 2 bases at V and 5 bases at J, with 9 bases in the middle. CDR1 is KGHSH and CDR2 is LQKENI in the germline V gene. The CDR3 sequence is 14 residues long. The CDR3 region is CASSPARVTGELFF. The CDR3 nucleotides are TGTGCCAGCTCACCAGCGAGGGTGACCGGGGAGCTGTTTTTT. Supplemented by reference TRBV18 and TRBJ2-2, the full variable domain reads NAGVMQNPRHLVRRRGQEARLRCSPMKGHSHVYWYRQLPEEGLKFMVYLQKENIIDESGMPKERFSAEFPKEGPSILRIQQVVRGDSAAYFCASSPARVTGELFFGEGSRLTVL.

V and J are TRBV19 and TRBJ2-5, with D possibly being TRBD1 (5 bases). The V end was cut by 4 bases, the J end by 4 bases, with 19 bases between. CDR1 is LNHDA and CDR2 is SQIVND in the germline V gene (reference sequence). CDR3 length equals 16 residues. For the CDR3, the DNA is TGTGCCAGTAGTAGTGGACAAAGTCGGATAAGAGAGACCCAGTACTTC. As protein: CASSSGQSRIRETQYF.

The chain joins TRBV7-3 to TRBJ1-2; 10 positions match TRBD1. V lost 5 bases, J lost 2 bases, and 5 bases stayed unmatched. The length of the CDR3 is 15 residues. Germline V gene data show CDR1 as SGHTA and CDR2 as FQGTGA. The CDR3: CASSPGQGGNYGYTF. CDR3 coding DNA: TGTGCCAGCAGCCCTGGACAGGGGGGAAACTATGGCTACACCTTC.

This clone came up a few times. As DNA, the CDR3 is TGCGCCAGCAGCCACGAGACAAGGCAGTTCTTC. This encodes CASSHETRQFF. J is TRBJ2-1 and V is TRBV4-3; D remains ambiguous. Germline CDR1 is LGHNA and CDR2 is YSLEER. This CDR3 region has 11 residues. The ends were cut back, 3 bases at V and 12 bases at J, with 9 bases in the middle.

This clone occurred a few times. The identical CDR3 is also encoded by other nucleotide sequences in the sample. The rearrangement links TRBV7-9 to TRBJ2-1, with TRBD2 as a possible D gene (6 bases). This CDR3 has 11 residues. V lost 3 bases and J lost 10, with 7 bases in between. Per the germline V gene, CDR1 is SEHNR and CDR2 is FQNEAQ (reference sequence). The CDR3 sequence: CASSLGGEQFF. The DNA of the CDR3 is TGTGCCAGCAGCTTGGGGGGAGAGCAGTTCTTC. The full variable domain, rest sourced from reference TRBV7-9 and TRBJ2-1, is DTGVSQNPRHKITKRGQNVTFRCDPISEHNRLYWYRQTLGQGPEFLTYFQNEAQLEKSRLLSDRFSAERPKGSFSTLEIQRTEQGDSAMYLCASSLGGEQFFGPGTRLTVL.

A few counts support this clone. The CDR3 DNA reads as TGTGCCAGCCTTTCCGGGACGGGGGTCCACGAGCAGTACTTC. It is translated as CASLSGTGVHEQYF. The gene calls are TRBV28 and TRBJ2-7; D is perhaps TRBD2 (6 bases). The germline gives CDR1 MDHEN, CDR2 SYDVKM. Trimming cost V 8 bases and J 5 bases, with 19 bases left between them. This CDR3 contains 14 residues.

In nucleotides, the CDR3 is TGTGCCAGCAGCTTGGCACGCGCCGGGGGAGATACGCAGTATTTT. Translated: CASSLARAGGDTQYF. The chain has TRBV5-4 and TRBJ2-3, with TRBD2 as a possible D gene (6 bases). The germline CDR1 and CDR2 sequences are SGHNT and YYREEE (reference sequence). V dropped 0 bases and J dropped 5 bases, with 13 bases sitting between them. CDR3 length: 15 residues.

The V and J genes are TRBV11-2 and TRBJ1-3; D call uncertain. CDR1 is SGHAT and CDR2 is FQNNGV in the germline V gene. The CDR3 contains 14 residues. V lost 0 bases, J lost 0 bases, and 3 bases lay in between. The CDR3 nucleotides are TGTGCCAGCAGCTTAGACCTCTCTGGAAACACCATATATTTT. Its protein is CASSLDLSGNTIYF.

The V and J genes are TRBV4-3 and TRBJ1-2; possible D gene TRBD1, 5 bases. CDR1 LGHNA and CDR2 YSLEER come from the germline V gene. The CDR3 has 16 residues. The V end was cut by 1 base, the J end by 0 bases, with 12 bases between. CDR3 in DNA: TGCGCCAGCAGCCAAGGGGCCAGGGAAACTAACTATGGCTACACCTTC. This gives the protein CASSQGARETNYGYTF.

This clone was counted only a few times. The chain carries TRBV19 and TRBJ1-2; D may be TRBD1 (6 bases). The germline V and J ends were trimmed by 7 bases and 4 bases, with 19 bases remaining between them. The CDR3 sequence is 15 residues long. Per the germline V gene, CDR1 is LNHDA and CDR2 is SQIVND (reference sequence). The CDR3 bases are TGTGCCAGTATTAAAGCCCAGGGGCTCGGCTATGGCTACACCTTC. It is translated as CASIKAQGLGYGYTF.

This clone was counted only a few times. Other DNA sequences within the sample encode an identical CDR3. This CDR3 is CAISPTGENQPQHF. The CDR3 DNA reads as TGTGCCATCAGTCCGACAGGGGAGAATCAGCCCCAGCATTTT. The rearrangement links TRBV10-3 to TRBJ1-5, with 8 bases lining up with TRBD1. Germline V lookup: CDR1 ENHRY, CDR2 SYGVKD. The V and J ends lost 5 bases and 4 bases, in that order; junction bases with no gene match: 4. The CDR3 has 14 amino acids.

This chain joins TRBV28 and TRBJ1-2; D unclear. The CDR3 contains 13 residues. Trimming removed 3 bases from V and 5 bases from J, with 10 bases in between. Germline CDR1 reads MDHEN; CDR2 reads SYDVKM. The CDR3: CASSLAGWYGYTF. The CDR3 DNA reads TGTGCCAGCAGTTTGGCGGGGTGGTATGGCTACACCTTC.

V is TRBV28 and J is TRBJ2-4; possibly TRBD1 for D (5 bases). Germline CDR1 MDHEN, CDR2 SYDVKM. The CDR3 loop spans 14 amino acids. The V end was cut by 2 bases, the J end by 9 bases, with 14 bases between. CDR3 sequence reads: CASSLEQALGIQYF. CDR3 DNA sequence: TGTGCCAGCAGTTTAGAACAGGCGCTCGGCATTCAGTACTTC.

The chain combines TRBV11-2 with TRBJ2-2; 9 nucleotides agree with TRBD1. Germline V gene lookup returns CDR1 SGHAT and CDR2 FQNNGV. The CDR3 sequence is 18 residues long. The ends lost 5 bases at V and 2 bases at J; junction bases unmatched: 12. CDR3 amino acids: CASSTPPGQGINTGELFF. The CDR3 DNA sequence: TGTGCCAGCAGCACACCTCCGGGACAGGGAATCAACACCGGGGAGCTGTTTTTT.

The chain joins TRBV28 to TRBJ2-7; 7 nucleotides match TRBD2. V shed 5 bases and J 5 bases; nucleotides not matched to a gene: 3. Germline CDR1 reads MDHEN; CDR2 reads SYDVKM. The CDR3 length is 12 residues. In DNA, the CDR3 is TGTGCCAGCAGTAGGACTAGAAACGAGCAGTACTTC. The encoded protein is CASSRTRNEQYF.

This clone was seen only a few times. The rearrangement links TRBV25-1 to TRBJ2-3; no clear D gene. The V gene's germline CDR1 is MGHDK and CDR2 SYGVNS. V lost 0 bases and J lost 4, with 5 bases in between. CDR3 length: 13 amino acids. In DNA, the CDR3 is TGTGCCAGCAGTGAATACGGTTCAGATACGCAGTATTTT. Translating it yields CASSEYGSDTQYF.

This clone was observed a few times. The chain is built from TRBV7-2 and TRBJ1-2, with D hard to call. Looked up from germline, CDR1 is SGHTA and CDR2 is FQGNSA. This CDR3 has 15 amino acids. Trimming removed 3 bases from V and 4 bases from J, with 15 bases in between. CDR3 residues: CASSFEGSNGYGYTF. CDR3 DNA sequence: TGTGCCAGCAGCTTTGAGGGCAGCAACGGCTATGGCTACACCTTC.

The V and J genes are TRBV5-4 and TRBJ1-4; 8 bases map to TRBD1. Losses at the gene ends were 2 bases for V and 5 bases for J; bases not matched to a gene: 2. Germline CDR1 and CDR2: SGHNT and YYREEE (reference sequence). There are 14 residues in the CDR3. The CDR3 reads CASSFGTGNEKLFF. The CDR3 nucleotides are TGTGCCAGCAGCTTCGGGACAGGAAATGAAAAACTGTTTTTT.

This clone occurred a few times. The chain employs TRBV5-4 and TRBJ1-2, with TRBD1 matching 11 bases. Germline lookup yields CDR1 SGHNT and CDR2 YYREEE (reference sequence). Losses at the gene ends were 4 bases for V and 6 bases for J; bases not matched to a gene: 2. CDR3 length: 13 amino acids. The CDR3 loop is CASSQGQGDGYTF. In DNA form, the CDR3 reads TGTGCCAGCAGCCAGGGACAGGGGGATGGCTACACCTTC.